What follows are 28 T cell receptor beta chains derived from one specimen sequenced in a study of cytomegalovirus exposure and HLA in healthy donors. Primers: 60 Vbeta forward and 13 Jbeta reverse. Using immunoSEQ multiplex PCR, the repertoire was profiled, and TCRdb retains in-frame clones only, with some absent. The table shows roughly 120,000 clones, with 55% to 75% occurring only once. Sequencing was performed on PBMCs. The origin of the receptors is a man aged 25-40 years in good health and CMV-seropositive.

This chain links TRBV5-5 with TRBJ2-7; D may be TRBD1 (6 bases). Looked up from germline, CDR1 is SGHKS and CDR2 is YYEKEE (reference sequence). V was clipped by 4 bases and J by 4 bases, with 18 bases between them. The CDR3 covers 15 residues. CDR3 sequence reads: CASSRQAFISYEQYF. CDR3 coding DNA: TGTGCCAGCAGCCGACAGGCGTTTATTTCTTACGAGCAGTACTTC.

The J gene is TRBJ2-1, the V gene TRBV15; 8 nucleotides match TRBD1. V lost 3 bases and J lost 2; bases outside the gene matches: 6. This CDR3 is 16 amino acids long. In germline, CDR1 is LNHNV, CDR2 YYDKDF (reference sequence). The DNA of the CDR3 is TGTGCCACCAGCAGTATCGGGACAGGAGCCTACAATGAGCAGTTCTTC. Amino acids: CATSSIGTGAYNEQFF.

In its sample, this clone was seen a few times. The V call is TRBV13, the J call TRBJ2-7; D is unclear. V lost 5 bases, J lost 5 bases, and 25 bases lay in between. CDR3 size: 17 residues. Looked up from germline, CDR1 is PRHDT and CDR2 is FYEKMQ (reference sequence). The DNA of the CDR3 is TGTGCCAGCAGCCCCCCCCGTAGAGCAGATGAGGTACACGAGCAGTACTTC. Protein sequence: CASSPPRRADEVHEQYF.

The chain recombines TRBV15 with TRBJ2-5; a possible D gene is TRBD1 (5 bases). The germline V gene encodes CDR1 LNHNV and CDR2 YYDKDF (reference sequence). Trimming pared 3 bases from V and 6 bases from J, leaving 14 bases between. The CDR3 length is 14 residues. CDR3 loop: CATSSRRGRKTQYF. The CDR3 DNA follows: TGTGCCACCAGCAGTCGTAGGGGTCGAAAGACCCAGTACTTC.

The chain's CDR3 is CASKPSLPGQSSYEQYF. CDR3 in DNA: TGTGCCAGCAAACCATCCCTACCAGGGCAGAGCTCCTACGAGCAGTACTTC. The chain employs TRBV5-4 and TRBJ2-7; a weak D match, TRBD1 (5 bases). Looked up from germline, CDR1 is SGHNT and CDR2 is YYREEE (reference sequence). The V and J ends lost 6 bases and 0 bases respectively, with 22 bases between them. The CDR3 sequence is 17 residues long.

This sequence joins TRBV25-1 and TRBJ2-7, with 8 bases aligning to TRBD1. With V trimmed by 8 bases and J by 2 bases, 5 bases remained unmatched. Looked up from germline, CDR1 is MGHDK and CDR2 is SYGVNS. This CDR3 contains 13 residues. The CDR3 region has the DNA TGTGCCAGCGGCTCGACAGGGGCCTACGAGCAGTACTTC. Encoded protein: CASGSTGAYEQYF.

The V gene is TRBV9, the J gene TRBJ2-1; 13 bases are shared with TRBD2. The CDR3 totals 17 residues. V was clipped by 3 bases and J by 0 bases; unmatched bases: 3. Germline CDR1 is SGDLS and CDR2 is YYNGEE. CDR3: CASSAWTSGSSYNEQFF. The CDR3 bases are TGTGCCAGCAGCGCATGGACTAGCGGGAGCTCCTACAATGAGCAGTTCTTC.

V is TRBV29-1 and J is TRBJ2-1; D may be TRBD1 (7 bases). Germline V CDR1 and CDR2: SQVTM, ANQGSEA. V gave up 3 bases and J gave up 0 bases, with 24 bases separating them. The CDR3 length is 19 residues. The CDR3 loop reads CSVDGGTGQIFSSYNEQFF. DNA for the CDR3: TGCAGCGTTGATGGGGGGACGGGACAGATTTTTAGCTCCTACAATGAGCAGTTCTTC.

This sequence joins TRBV10-3 and TRBJ2-3; 7 bases fit TRBD2. From germline, CDR1 is ENHRY and CDR2 SYGVKD. V dropped 4 bases and J dropped 0; count of bases not matched to a gene: 4. The CDR3 covers 15 residues. CDR3: CAISALAESTDTQYF. CDR3 DNA: TGTGCCATCAGTGCCCTAGCGGAGAGCACAGATACGCAGTATTTT.

V is TRBV5-1 and J is TRBJ2-7; D may be TRBD2 (6 bases). The CDR3 covers 14 residues. CDR1 is SGHRS and CDR2 is YFSETQ in the germline V gene. Trimming took 2 bases from V and 2 from J, leaving 11 bases between them. CDR3 region: CASSLGLATYEQYF. CDR3 in DNA: TGCGCCAGCAGCTTAGGTCTAGCGACCTACGAGCAGTACTTC.

The gene calls are TRBV5-1 and TRBJ2-7, with 7 nucleotides matching TRBD1. Germline CDR1 and CDR2: SGHRS and YFSETQ. V was pared by 0 bases and J by 3 bases, with 9 bases of the junction left unmatched. This CDR3 contains 16 residues. The CDR3 nucleotides read TGCGCCAGCAGCTTGGGGGTCGGGACAGATCTCTACGAGCAGTACTTC. Translation gives CASSLGVGTDLYEQYF. The variable domain in full, with the rest retrieved from reference TRBV5-1 and TRBJ2-7, is KAGVTQTPRYLIKTRGQQVTLSCSPISGHRSVSWYQQTPGQGLQFLFEYFSETQRNKGNFPGRFSGRQFSNSRSEMNVSTLELGDSALYLCASSLGVGTDLYEQYFGPGTRLTVT.

The chain employs TRBV19 and TRBJ1-4, with D perhaps matching TRBD1 (6 bases). This CDR3 region has 14 residues. Germline V lookup: CDR1 LNHDA, CDR2 SQIVND (reference sequence). Trimming cost V 2 bases and J 3 bases, with 7 bases left between them. CDR3: CASSIQGPNEKLFF. In DNA form, the CDR3 reads TGTGCCAGTAGTATACAGGGGCCTAATGAAAAACTGTTTTTT.

The chain recombines TRBV5-1 with TRBJ2-7, with 9 bases that match TRBD2. The V gene's germline CDR1 is SGHRS and CDR2 YFSETQ. The CDR3 totals 13 residues. V lost 7 bases, J lost 4 bases, and 6 bases stayed unmatched. The CDR3 is CASRALAGYEQYF. In DNA form, the CDR3 reads TGCGCCAGCCGCGCACTAGCGGGTTACGAGCAGTACTTC.

This clone was seen only a few times. This chain joins TRBV7-9 and TRBJ1-2; weak D call: TRBD1 (5 bases). The CDR3 runs 15 residues. In germline, CDR1 is SEHNR, CDR2 FQNEAQ (reference sequence). V was clipped by 5 bases and J by 8 bases, with 21 bases between them. The DNA for the CDR3 is TGTGCCAGCAGCCAAAACGGGGGGTACAACTCCGGCTACACCTTC. This sequence encodes CASSQNGGYNSGYTF. The entire variable domain, with the rest obtained from reference TRBV7-9 and TRBJ1-2, is as follows: DTGVSQNPRHKITKRGQNVTFRCDPISEHNRLYWYRQTLGQGPEFLTYFQNEAQLEKSRLLSDRFSAERPKGSFSTLEIQRTEQGDSAMYLCASSQNGGYNSGYTFGSGTRLTVV.

This clone was observed a handful of times. This chain links TRBV6-6 with TRBJ2-2; the D gene is possibly TRBD2 (5 bases). The CDR3 has 14 residues. V lost 8 bases and J 0 bases, leaving 10 bases between the germline ends. Germline values: CDR1 MNHNY, CDR2 SVGAGI (reference sequence). The CDR3 is CASQAGTNTGELFF. DNA for the CDR3: TGTGCCAGCCAAGCCGGGACGAACACCGGGGAGCTGTTTTTT.

This clone was detected a few times. The chain carries TRBV5-1 and TRBJ2-2; tentative D call: TRBD1 (5 bases). The V and J ends lost 3 bases and 5 bases respectively, with 8 bases between them. CDR1 is SGHRS, CDR2 YFSETQ, per germline. CDR3 size: 13 residues. CDR3 sequence reads: CASSSTDTGELFF. CDR3 sequence (DNA): TGCGCCAGCAGCTCGACAGATACCGGGGAGCTGTTTTTT.

The CDR3 region is CASSPQPPRALGTEAFF. CDR3 in DNA: TGTGCCAGTAGTCCCCAACCCCCCAGGGCCTTGGGCACTGAAGCTTTCTTT. The chain is built from TRBV19 and TRBJ1-1, with a weak D call TRBD1 (5 bases). The germline V gene has CDR1 LNHDA and CDR2 SQIVND (reference sequence). With 5 bases removed from V and 4 bases from J, the gap between germline ends came to 23 bases. The CDR3 consists of 17 residues.

This chain uses TRBV6-1 with TRBJ1-5; 8 nucleotides line up with TRBD1. This CDR3 has 20 amino acids. The V gene end was trimmed by 4 bases and the J gene end by 2 bases; junction bases not matched to a gene: 19. From germline, CDR1 is MNHNS and CDR2 SASEGT. Here the CDR3 reads CASSVPPGQEYNGGNQPQHF. The CDR3 coding sequence is TGTGCCAGCAGTGTCCCCCCGGGACAGGAATACAACGGTGGCAATCAGCCCCAGCATTTT.

This clone showed up just a few times. V usage is TRBV7-9 and J usage is TRBJ2-3; unclear D gene. CDR1 and CDR2 from the germline V gene are SEHNR and FQNEAQ (reference sequence). This CDR3 spans 12 amino acids. Trimming cost V 8 bases and J 6 bases, with 12 bases left between them. DNA of the CDR3: TGTGCCAGCTGCATCCTAACGGATACGCAGTATTTT. Amino acid sequence: CASCILTDTQYF.

The genes are TRBV5-4 and TRBJ1-2; 8 positions match TRBD1. V shed 4 bases, J shed 4 bases, and the junction held 9 bases outside the gene matches. The CDR3 runs 15 residues. Per the germline V gene, CDR1 is SGHNT and CDR2 is YYREEE (reference sequence). In DNA, the CDR3 is TGTGCCAGCAGCCCCGGGACAGGCGGACTCTATGGCTACACCTTC. Translated, it gives CASSPGTGGLYGYTF.

The chain links TRBV5-4 to TRBJ2-7; D not resolved. The CDR3 totals 14 residues. V was cut by 2 bases and J by 2 bases, with 11 bases left in between. CDR1 and CDR2 from the germline V gene are SGHNT and YYREEE (reference sequence). The CDR3 DNA follows: TGTGCCAGCAGCTTAAGAGAGGCCCCCTACGAGCAGTACTTC. Residues: CASSLREAPYEQYF. Looking up the rest from reference TRBV5-4 and TRBJ2-7 gives the full variable domain: ETGVTQSPTHLIKTRGQQVTLRCSSQSGHNTVSWYQQALGQGPQFIFQYYREEENGRGNFPPRFSGLQFPNYSSELNVNALELDDSALYLCASSLREAPYEQYFGPGTRLTVT.

J is TRBJ2-1 and V is TRBV21-1; the D segment call TRBD1 is taken from the table without a DNA check. TRBV21-1 is a known pseudogene. The CDR3 totals 16 residues. The CDR3 region has the DNA TGTGCCAGCAGCAAAGGAAATCTCCGACAGGGGGCCCTTCGGTTCTTC. Translating gives CASSKGNLRQGALRFF.

This sequence joins TRBV2 and TRBJ2-1, with 10 bases aligning to TRBD1. The CDR3 has 15 amino acids. V was clipped by 3 bases and J by 7 bases; unmatched bases: 6. Germline V lookup: CDR1 SNHLY, CDR2 FYNNEI. This CDR3 is CASSEDRGGLNEQFF. CDR3 coding DNA: TGTGCCAGCAGTGAGGACAGGGGGGGTTTGAATGAGCAGTTCTTC.

This clone appeared once. V and J are TRBV6-4 and TRBJ2-1; tentatively, D is TRBD2 (5 bases). The CDR3 consists of 15 residues. The germline V gene has CDR1 MRHNA and CDR2 SNTAGT. Trimming pared 0 bases from V and 1 base from J, leaving 7 bases between. As DNA, the CDR3 is TGTGCCAGCAGTGACTCACTAGATTCCTACAATGAGCAGTTCTTC. Protein: CASSDSLDSYNEQFF.

The chain joins TRBV28 to TRBJ1-2; D not resolved. Germline-derived CDR1 and CDR2 are MDHEN and SYDVKM. The CDR3 contains 18 residues. The V and J ends lost 4 bases and 0 bases respectively, with 21 bases between them. This chain's CDR3 is CASSYNLFNTEANYGYTF. CDR3 in DNA: TGTGCCAGCAGTTATAACCTCTTCAATACAGAAGCTAACTATGGCTACACCTTC.

This chain connects TRBV7-9 to TRBJ2-1, with 8 bases lining up with TRBD2. V dropped 6 bases and J dropped 3; count of bases not matched to a gene: 16. Germline CDR1 reads SEHNR; CDR2 reads FQNEAQ (reference sequence). This CDR3 is 18 amino acids long. CDR3 residues: CASRPFRGSGNIYNEQFF. The CDR3 coding sequence is TGTGCCAGCAGACCTTTTCGGGGTAGCGGGAATATCTACAATGAGCAGTTCTTC.

The genes are TRBV2 and TRBJ2-5, with 7 bases fitting TRBD1. Germline V CDR1 and CDR2: SNHLY, FYNNEI. V shed 7 bases and J 3 bases; nucleotides not matched to a gene: 17. The CDR3 is made up of 17 amino acids. CDR3 sequence: CASIIGYRGSIKETQYF. The CDR3, as DNA: TGTGCCAGCATCATCGGGTACAGGGGATCAATAAAAGAGACCCAGTACTTC.

The chain links TRBV2 to TRBJ2-1; 8 bases match TRBD2. Looked up from germline, CDR1 is SNHLY and CDR2 is FYNNEI. This CDR3 has 18 residues. V shed 8 bases and J 7 bases; nucleotides not matched to a gene: 22. The CDR3 nucleotides read TGTGCCAGCTCCTTCACCCTCCCGGGACTAGGAACTACAAATGAGCAGTTCTTC. Protein sequence: CASSFTLPGLGTTNEQFF. Drawing the rest from reference TRBV2 and TRBJ2-1, the complete variable domain is EPEVTQTPSHQVTQMGQEVILRCVPISNHLYFYWYRQILGQKVEFLVSFYNNEISEKSEIFDDQFSVERPDGSNFTLKIRSTKLEDSAMYFCASSFTLPGLGTTNEQFFGPGTRLTVL.